Listed below are T cell receptor beta chains from one sample, sequenced in a study of T cell repertoires in cytomegalovirus infection. These receptors lack a known antigen. MiXCR, applied by TCRdb to the reads, yields one record per CDR3 protein. In the table there are around 300,000 distinct CDR3 sequences, roughly a fifth of which are singletons. The material sequenced was cultured PBMCs, taken from culture after CMV antigen stimulation. These receptors came from a human donor in good health (CMV status not recorded). Some clones in this sample may be carry-over from other donors' samples. Each CDR3 is given without its conserved first and last residue. D genes are given only for firm matches.

NA TRBJ2-1 TRBV5-6 ASSLAGAAPYNEQF
NA TRBJ2-5 TRBV29-1 SVDGSGSRGRGEETQY
TRBD2 TRBJ2-4 TRBV11-2 ASSLLAGAGIQY
NA TRBJ2-4 TRBV20-1 SALAQGAKNIQY
TRBD1 TRBJ1-2 TRBV27 ASSHGQGALNGYT
TRBD1 TRBJ1-1 TRBV28 ASRQNRDRDTEAF
TRBD2 TRBJ2-7 TRBV27 ASSQGLAGGSEQY
NA TRBJ2-1 TRBV5-5 ASSLGTTGYNEQF
NA TRBJ1-2 TRBV7-9 ASSLASRGVYGYT
NA TRBJ2-1 TRBV7-8 ASSFEGGQKQF
NA TRBJ1-2 TRBV5-4 ASSETAHYGYT
NA TRBJ1-5 TRBV2 ASSDGGDSNQPQH
NA TRBJ1-5 TRBV7-8 ASSSSAVQPQH
TRBD2 TRBJ2-7 TRBV11-1 ASRPGTSGRYEQY
TRBD2 TRBJ2-3 TRBV7-8 ASSLAKLAGGITDTQY
TRBD1 TRBJ1-5 TRBV20-1 SAGTGAWSNQPQH
TRBD2 TRBJ2-7 TRBV27 AVIGTSGQRPYEQY
TRBD1 TRBJ1-4 TRBV28 ASSPGQGASFREKLF
TRBD1 TRBJ1-2 TRBV14 ASSQEQGRNGYT
TRBD1 TRBJ1-4 TRBV19 ASSTLQTGENEKLF
NA TRBJ1-6 TRBV30 AWSAGRGRNSPLH
NA TRBJ2-5 TRBV7-6 ASSPSKGGQETQY
TRBD1 TRBJ1-1 TRBV6-1 ASGLTRGFTEAF
NA TRBJ2-5 TRBV5-4 ASSYPGARGETQY
NA TRBJ2-1 TRBV4-1 ASSQDPGSRREQF
TRBD2 TRBJ2-1 TRBV14 ASSQFVAGYNEQF
TRBD1 TRBJ1-1 TRBV29-1 SVHRGGNTEAF
NA TRBJ2-1 TRBV12-3/TRBV12-4 ASSLVVGGGEQF
NA TRBJ1-5 TRBV7-9 ASSFGSERGSNQPQH
TRBD2 TRBJ2-1 TRBV11-2 ASSSTGTSGGNEQF
TRBD2 TRBJ2-4 TRBV20-1 SARERLAGIKNIQY
NA TRBJ2-3 TRBV28 ASSPQGSTDTQY
TRBD1 TRBJ1-2 TRBV27 ASRLQGSGGYT
NA TRBJ2-1 TRBV12-3/TRBV12-4 ASSQRERQF
NA TRBJ2-2 TRBV10-3 AISEGVGTGELF
NA TRBJ1-2 TRBV9 ASSVIGATDYGYT
TRBD2 TRBJ2-7 TRBV15 ATSRDLAGVSYEQY
NA TRBJ2-1 TRBV7-9 ASSSSGGLEQF
NA TRBJ2-1 TRBV10-3 AISDPVGGSGGNEQF
NA TRBJ2-1 TRBV7-9 ASSYHRVGSPRNEQF
NA TRBJ1-1 TRBV29-1 SVEEQENTEAF
TRBD1 TRBJ1-2 TRBV19 ASEDRALGRLGYT
NA TRBJ2-7 TRBV5-1 ASSEWTVYEQY
NA TRBJ2-3 TRBV7-2 ASSLRLDPTSTDTQY
NA TRBJ1-2 TRBV19 ASSRTDRINYGYT
NA TRBJ2-1 TRBV24-1 ATSRAGYNEQF
TRBD2 TRBJ2-2 TRBV28 ASIPPIAGGSGGELF
NA TRBJ1-1 TRBV7-9 ASSLVPQGNAEAF
NA TRBJ1-1 TRBV28 ASSRVRGMNTEAF
TRBD1 TRBJ1-3 TRBV7-2 ASSLGPGGYGNTIY
TRBD2 TRBJ2-1 TRBV5-1 ASSPLAGNRNEQF
NA TRBJ1-2 TRBV19 ASSTPGLSGYT
NA TRBJ2-1 TRBV6-2/TRBV6-3 ASSYSGKGSPYNEQF
TRBD2 TRBJ2-1 TRBV6-2/TRBV6-3 ASSQDFGRGYNEQF
NA TRBJ1-1 TRBV19 ASSFLSSGEAF
NA TRBJ1-1 TRBV7-8 ASSLNARWNTEAF
NA TRBJ2-3 TRBV19 ASGADVGSDTQY